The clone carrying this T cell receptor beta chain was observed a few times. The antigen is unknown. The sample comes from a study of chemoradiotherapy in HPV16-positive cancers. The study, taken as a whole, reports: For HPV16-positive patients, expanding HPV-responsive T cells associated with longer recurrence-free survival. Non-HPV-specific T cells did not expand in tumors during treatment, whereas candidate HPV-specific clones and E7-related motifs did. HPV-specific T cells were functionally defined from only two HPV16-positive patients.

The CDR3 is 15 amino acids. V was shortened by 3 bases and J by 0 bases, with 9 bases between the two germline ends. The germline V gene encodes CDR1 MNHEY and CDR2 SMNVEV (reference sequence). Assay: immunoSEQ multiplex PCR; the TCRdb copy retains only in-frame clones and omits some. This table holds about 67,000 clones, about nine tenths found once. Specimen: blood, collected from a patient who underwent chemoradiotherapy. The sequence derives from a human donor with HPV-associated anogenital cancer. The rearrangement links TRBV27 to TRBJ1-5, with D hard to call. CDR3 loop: CASSFGSASNQPQHF. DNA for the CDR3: TGTGCCAGCAGTTTTGGTTCGGCTAGCAATCAGCCCCAGCATTTT.